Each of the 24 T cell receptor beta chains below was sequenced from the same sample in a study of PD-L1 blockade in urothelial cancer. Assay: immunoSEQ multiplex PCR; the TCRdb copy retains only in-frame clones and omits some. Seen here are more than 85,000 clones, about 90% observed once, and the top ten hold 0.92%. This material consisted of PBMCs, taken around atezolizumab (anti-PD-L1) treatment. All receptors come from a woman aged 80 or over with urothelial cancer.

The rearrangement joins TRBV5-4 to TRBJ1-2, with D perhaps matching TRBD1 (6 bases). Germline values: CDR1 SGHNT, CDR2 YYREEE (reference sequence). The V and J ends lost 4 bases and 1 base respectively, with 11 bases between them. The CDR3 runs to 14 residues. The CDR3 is CASSENRVNYGYTF. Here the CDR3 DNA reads TGTGCCAGCAGCGAGAACAGGGTTAACTATGGCTACACCTTC.

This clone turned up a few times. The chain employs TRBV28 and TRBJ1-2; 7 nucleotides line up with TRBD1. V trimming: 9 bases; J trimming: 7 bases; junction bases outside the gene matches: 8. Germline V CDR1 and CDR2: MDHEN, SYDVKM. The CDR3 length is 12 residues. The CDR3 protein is CASQRGLGGYTF. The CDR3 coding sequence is TGTGCCAGTCAAAGGGGGCTAGGTGGCTACACCTTC.

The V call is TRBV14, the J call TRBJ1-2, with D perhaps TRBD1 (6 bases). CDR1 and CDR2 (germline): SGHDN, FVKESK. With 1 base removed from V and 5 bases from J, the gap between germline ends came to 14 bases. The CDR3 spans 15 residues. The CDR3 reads CASSQVPRTEYGYTF. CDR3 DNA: TGTGCCAGCAGCCAAGTCCCCCGGACAGAATATGGCTACACCTTC.

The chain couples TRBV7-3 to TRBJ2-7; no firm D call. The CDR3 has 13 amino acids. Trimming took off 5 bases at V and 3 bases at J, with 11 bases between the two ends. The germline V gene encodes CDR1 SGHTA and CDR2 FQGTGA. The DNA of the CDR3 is TGTGCCAGCAGCCTAGGCTCTGACTACGAGCAGTACTTC. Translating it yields CASSLGSDYEQYF.

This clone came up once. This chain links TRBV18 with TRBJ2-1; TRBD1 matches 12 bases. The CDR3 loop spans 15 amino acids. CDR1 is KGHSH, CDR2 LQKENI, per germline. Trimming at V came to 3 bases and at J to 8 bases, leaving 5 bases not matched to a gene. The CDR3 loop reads CASSPGQGAVDEQFF. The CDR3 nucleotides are TGTGCCAGCTCACCGGGACAGGGGGCTGTGGATGAGCAGTTCTTC.

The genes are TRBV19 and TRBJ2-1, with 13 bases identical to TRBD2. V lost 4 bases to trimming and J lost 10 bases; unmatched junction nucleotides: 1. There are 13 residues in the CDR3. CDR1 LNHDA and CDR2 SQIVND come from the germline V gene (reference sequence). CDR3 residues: CASSRTSGSEQFF. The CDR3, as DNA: TGTGCCAGTAGTAGGACTAGCGGGAGCGAGCAGTTCTTC.

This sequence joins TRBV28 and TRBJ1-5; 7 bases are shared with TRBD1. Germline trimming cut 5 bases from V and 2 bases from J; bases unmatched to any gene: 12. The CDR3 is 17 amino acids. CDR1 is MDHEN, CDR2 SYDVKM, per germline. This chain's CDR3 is CASSPWTGLGGNQPQHF. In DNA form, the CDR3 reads TGTGCCAGCAGTCCCTGGACAGGCCTGGGAGGCAATCAGCCCCAGCATTTT.

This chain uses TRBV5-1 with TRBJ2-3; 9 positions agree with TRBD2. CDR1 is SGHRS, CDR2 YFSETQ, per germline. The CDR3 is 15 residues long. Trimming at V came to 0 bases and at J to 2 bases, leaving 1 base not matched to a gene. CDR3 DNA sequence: TGCGCCAGCAGCTTGGGACTAGCGGTCACAGATACGCAGTATTTT. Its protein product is CASSLGLAVTDTQYF. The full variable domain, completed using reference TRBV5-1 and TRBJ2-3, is KAGVTQTPRYLIKTRGQQVTLSCSPISGHRSVSWYQQTPGQGLQFLFEYFSETQRNKGNFPGRFSGRQFSNSRSEMNVSTLELGDSALYLCASSLGLAVTDTQYFGPGTRLTVL.

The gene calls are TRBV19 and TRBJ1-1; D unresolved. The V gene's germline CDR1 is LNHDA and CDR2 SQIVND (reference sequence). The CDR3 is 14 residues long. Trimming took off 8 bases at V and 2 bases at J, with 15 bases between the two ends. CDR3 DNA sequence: TGTGCCAGTTGTAAAGGACCGGGAAACACTGAAGCTTTCTTT. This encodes CASCKGPGNTEAFF.

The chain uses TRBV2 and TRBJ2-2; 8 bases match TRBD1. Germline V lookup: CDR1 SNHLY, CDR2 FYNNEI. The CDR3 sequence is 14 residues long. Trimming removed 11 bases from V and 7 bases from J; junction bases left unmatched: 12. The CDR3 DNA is TGTGCCGGCGGACAGGGTTTTAGTGTCGGGGAGCTGTTTTTT. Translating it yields CAGGQGFSVGELFF.

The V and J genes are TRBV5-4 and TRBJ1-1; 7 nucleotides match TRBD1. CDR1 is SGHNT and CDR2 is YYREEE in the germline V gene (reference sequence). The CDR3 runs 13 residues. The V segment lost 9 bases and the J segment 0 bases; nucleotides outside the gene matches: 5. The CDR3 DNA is TGTGCCACCGGGGACAGTATGAACACTGAAGCTTTCTTT. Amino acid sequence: CATGDSMNTEAFF.

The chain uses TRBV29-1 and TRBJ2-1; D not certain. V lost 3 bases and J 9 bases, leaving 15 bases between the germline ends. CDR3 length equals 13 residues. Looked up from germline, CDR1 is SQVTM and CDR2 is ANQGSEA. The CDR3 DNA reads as TGCAGCGTTGATAAGACTGTTCGTAGTGAGCAGTTCTTC. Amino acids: CSVDKTVRSEQFF.

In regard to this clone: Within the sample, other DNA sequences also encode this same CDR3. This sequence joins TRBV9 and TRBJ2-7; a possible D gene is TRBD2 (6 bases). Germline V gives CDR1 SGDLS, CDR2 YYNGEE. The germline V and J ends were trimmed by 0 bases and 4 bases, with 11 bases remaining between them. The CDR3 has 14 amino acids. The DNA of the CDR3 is TGTGCCAGCAGCGTAGCTACTGGAGGGTACGAGCAGTACTTC. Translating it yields CASSVATGGYEQYF.

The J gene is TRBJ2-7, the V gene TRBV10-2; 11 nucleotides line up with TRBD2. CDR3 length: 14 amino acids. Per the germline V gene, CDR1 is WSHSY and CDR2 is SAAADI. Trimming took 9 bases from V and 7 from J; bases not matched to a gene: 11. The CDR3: CASGVAGGPGEQYF. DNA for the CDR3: TGCGCCAGTGGGGTAGCGGGAGGGCCGGGGGAGCAGTACTTC.

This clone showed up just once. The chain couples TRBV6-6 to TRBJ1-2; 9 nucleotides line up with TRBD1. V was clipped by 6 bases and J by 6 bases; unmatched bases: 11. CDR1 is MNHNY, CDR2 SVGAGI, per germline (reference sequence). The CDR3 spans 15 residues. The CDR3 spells CASSRQTGGLDGYTF. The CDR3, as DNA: TGTGCCAGCAGCCGGCAGACAGGGGGACTGGATGGCTACACCTTC.

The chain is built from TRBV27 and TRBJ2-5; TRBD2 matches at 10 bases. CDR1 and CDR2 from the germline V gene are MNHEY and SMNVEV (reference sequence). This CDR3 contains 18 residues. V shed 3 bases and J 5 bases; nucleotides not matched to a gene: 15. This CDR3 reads CASSLRASGSYLEETQYF. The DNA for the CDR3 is TGTGCCAGCAGTTTGAGGGCTAGCGGGAGTTACCTAGAGGAGACCCAGTACTTC.

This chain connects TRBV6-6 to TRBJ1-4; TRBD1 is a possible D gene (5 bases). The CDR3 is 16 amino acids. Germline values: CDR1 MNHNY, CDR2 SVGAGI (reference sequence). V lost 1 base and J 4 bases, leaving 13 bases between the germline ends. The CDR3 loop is CASSYFPPGINEKLFF. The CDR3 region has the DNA TGTGCCAGCAGTTACTTCCCCCCAGGGATTAATGAAAAACTGTTTTTT.

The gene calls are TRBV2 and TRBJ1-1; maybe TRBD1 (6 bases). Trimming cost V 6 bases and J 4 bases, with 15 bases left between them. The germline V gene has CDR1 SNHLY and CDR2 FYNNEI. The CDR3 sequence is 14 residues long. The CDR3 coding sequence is TGTGCCAGCAGAGCCCGGGGGGGGCTCACTGAAGCTTTCTTT. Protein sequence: CASRARGGLTEAFF. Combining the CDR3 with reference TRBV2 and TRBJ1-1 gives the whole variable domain EPEVTQTPSHQVTQMGQEVILRCVPISNHLYFYWYRQILGQKVEFLVSFYNNEISEKSEIFDDQFSVERPDGSNFTLKIRSTKLEDSAMYFCASRARGGLTEAFFGQGTRLTVV.

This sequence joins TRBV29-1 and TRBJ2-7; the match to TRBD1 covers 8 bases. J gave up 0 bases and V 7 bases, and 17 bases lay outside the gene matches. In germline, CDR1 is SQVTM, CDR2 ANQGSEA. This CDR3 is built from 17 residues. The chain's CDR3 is CSANYYGQGPSSYEQYF. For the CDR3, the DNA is TGCAGCGCTAACTACTACGGACAGGGTCCCTCCTCCTACGAGCAGTACTTC.

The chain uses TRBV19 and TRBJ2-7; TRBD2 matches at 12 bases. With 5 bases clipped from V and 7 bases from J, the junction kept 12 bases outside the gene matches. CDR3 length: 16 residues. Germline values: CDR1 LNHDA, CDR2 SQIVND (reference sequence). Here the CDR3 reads CASSLGTSGRLREQYF. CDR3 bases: TGTGCCAGTAGTCTGGGGACTAGCGGGCGCCTGAGAGAGCAGTACTTC.

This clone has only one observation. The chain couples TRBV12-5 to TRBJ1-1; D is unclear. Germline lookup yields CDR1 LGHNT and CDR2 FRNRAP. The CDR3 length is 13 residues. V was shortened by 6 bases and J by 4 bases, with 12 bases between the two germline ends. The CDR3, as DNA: TGTGCTAGTGGCCATGAATGGAGCACTGAAGCTTTCTTT. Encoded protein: CASGHEWSTEAFF. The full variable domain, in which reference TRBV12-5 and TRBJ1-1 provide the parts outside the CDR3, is DARVTQTPRHKVTEMGQEVTMRCQPILGHNTVFWYRQTMMQGLELLAYFRNRAPLDDSGMPKDRFSAEMPDATLATLKIQPSEPRDSAVYFCASGHEWSTEAFFGQGTRLTVV.

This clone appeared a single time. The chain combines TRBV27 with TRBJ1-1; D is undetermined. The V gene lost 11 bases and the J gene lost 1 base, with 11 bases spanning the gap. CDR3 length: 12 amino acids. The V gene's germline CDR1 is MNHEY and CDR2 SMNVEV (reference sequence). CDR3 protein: CARPGQNTEAFF. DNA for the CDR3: TGTGCCCGCCCTGGGCAGAACACTGAAGCTTTCTTT.

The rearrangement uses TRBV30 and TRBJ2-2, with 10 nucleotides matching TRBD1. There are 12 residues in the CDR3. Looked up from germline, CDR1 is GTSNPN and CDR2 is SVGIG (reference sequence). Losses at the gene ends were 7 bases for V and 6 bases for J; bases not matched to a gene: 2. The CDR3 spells CASGQGPGELFF. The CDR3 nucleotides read TGTGCCTCGGGACAGGGGCCCGGGGAGCTGTTTTTT.

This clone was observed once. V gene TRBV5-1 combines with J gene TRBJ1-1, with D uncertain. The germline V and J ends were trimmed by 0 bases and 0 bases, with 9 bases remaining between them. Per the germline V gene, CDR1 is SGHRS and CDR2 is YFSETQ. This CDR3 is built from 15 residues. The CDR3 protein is CASSLVGGLNTEAFF. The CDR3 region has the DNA TGCGCCAGCAGCTTGGTCGGAGGTCTGAACACTGAAGCTTTCTTT.